A selection of T cell receptor beta chains follows, all from one sample in a study of blood T cell repertoires in COVID-19. Some clones are missing from TCRdb's copy, which holds only in-frame ones; the method was immunoSEQ multiplex PCR. The sample records 300,000 to 400,000 clones, 86% being singletons. The source material was peripheral blood. All receptors derive from a woman in her fifties or sixties with COVID-19, enrolled during active disease. Each CDR3 is given with its conserved first and last residue. D genes are given only for firm matches. Expanded clones are given a class, and other clones once, few, many or no size at all.

v_call	j_call	d_call	clone_size	cdr3_aa	cdr3_nt
TRBV27	TRBJ1-3	-	-	CASSLFPRVDPKESPGNTIYF	TGTGCCAGCAGTTTATTCCCCCGGGTCGACCCCAAGGAATCTCCTGGAAACACCATATATTTT
TRBV30	TRBJ2-4	-	once	CAWRPRDGFKAKNIQYF	TGTGCCTGGAGGCCTAGAGACGGATTCAAGGCCAAAAACATTCAGTACTTC
TRBV6-5	TRBJ1-1	TRBD1	-	CASRKGQSNTEAFF	TGTGCCAGCAGGAAGGGACAGTCGAACACTGAAGCTTTCTTT
TRBV5-1	TRBJ2-2	-	-	CASNRASVTGELFF	TGCGCCAGCAACAGGGCGTCTGTGACCGGGGAGCTGTTTTTT
TRBV3-1/TRBV3-2	TRBJ2-7	TRBD2	-	CASSQVGGSSYEQYF	TGTGCCAGCAGCCAAGTCGGGGGGTCCTCCTACGAGCAGTACTTC
TRBV6-6	TRBJ2-7	-	-	CASSSRLTYEQYF	TGTGCCAGCTCCAGCCGACTTACCTACGAGCAGTACTTC
TRBV30	TRBJ1-3	-	-	CAWIPGLSSGNTIYF	TGTGCCTGGATACCGGGACTGAGCTCTGGAAACACCATATATTTT
TRBV6-5	TRBJ2-7	-	-	CASSRSQREYEQYF	TGTGCCAGCAGCCGATCCCAACGGGAGTACGAGCAGTACTTC
TRBV5-1	TRBJ2-6	-	-	CASSLRGGPSGANVLTF	TGCGCCAGCAGCTTGAGGGGGGGGCCCTCTGGGGCCAACGTCCTGACTTTC
TRBV15	TRBJ2-7	TRBD2	-	CATSREGTSGRPKYF	TGTGCCACCAGCAGAGAGGGGACTAGCGGGAGACCAAAGTACTTC
TRBV7-2	TRBJ2-2	TRBD2	-	CASSFAGGRTGELFF	TGTGCCAGCAGCTTCGCGGGGGGGCGGACCGGGGAGCTGTTTTTT
TRBV15	TRBJ1-6	TRBD1	-	CATSRGWTGSSYNSPLHF	TGTGCCACCAGCAGGGGGTGGACAGGGAGCTCCTATAATTCACCCCTCCACTTT
TRBV30	TRBJ1-5	-	-	CAWSGGSDQPQHF	TGTGCCTGGAGTGGAGGGAGCGATCAGCCCCAGCATTTT
TRBV9	TRBJ2-7	TRBD1	-	CASSGGQGNYEQYF	TGTGCCAGCAGCGGAGGACAGGGAAACTACGAGCAGTACTTC
TRBV5-4	TRBJ1-2	TRBD1	-	CASSYGQGSDGYTF	TGTGCCAGCAGCTACGGACAGGGGTCTGACGGCTACACCTTC
TRBV7-2	TRBJ1-2	-	-	CASSFRQAGTPSYGYTF	TGTGCCAGCAGCTTTAGACAGGCCGGCACTCCTTCCTATGGCTACACCTTC
TRBV19	TRBJ2-3	-	-	CASSIEGSRTDTQYF	TGTGCCAGTAGTATAGAGGGCAGTAGGACAGATACGCAGTATTTT
TRBV19	TRBJ1-3	TRBD1	-	CATDRENGNTIYF	TGTGCCACCGACAGGGAAAATGGAAACACCATATATTTT
TRBV6-2/TRBV6-3	TRBJ2-3	-	-	CASSWSSAPSTDTQYF	TGTGCCAGCAGTTGGAGTAGCGCACCTAGCACAGATACGCAGTATTTT
TRBV5-1	TRBJ1-1	TRBD1	-	CASSLVRGPYTEAFF	TGCGCCAGCAGCTTGGTCAGGGGGCCGTACACTGAAGCTTTCTTT
TRBV2	TRBJ2-1	TRBD2	-	CASRASSGGYNEQFF	TGTGCCAGCAGGGCCTCGAGCGGGGGCTACAATGAGCAGTTCTTC
TRBV5-6	TRBJ1-1	-	-	CASSLELRGTEAFF	TGTGCCAGCAGCTTGGAATTACGAGGGACTGAAGCTTTCTTT
TRBV10-3	TRBJ2-5	-	once	CAISESLASETQYF	TGTGCCATCAGTGAATCCCTAGCGAGTGAGACCCAGTACTTC
TRBV5-1	TRBJ1-5	TRBD1	few	CASSPGTGATRGPQHF	TGCGCCAGCAGCCCCGGGACAGGGGCCACCCGAGGGCCCCAGCATTTT
TRBV18	TRBJ1-4	-	-	CASSFTGTNEKLFF	TGTGCCAGCTCTTTTACGGGAACTAATGAAAAACTGTTTTTT
TRBV18	TRBJ2-7	-	-	CASSPSQGSAYEQYF	TGTGCCAGCTCACCAAGTCAGGGGTCGGCCTACGAGCAGTACTTC
TRBV11-2	TRBJ2-3	-	-	CASSPTGTDTQYF	TGTGCCAGCAGTCCAACAGGCACAGATACGCAGTATTTT
TRBV30	TRBJ1-2	TRBD1	-	CAWSVGPTGGSNYGYTF	TGTGCCTGGAGTGTAGGGCCGACAGGGGGGTCGAACTATGGCTACACCTTC
TRBV3-1/TRBV3-2	TRBJ1-5	TRBD1	few	CASSLSGTGGDQPQHF	TGTGCCAGCAGCCTCTCCGGGACAGGGGGCGATCAGCCCCAGCATTTT
TRBV10-3	TRBJ1-1	-	-	CAIRDTVNTEAFF	TGTGCCATCAGGGACACTGTGAACACTGAAGCTTTCTTT
TRBV11-2	TRBJ1-4	TRBD1	-	CASRIQGAGEKLFF	TGTGCCAGCAGGATACAGGGGGCTGGTGAAAAACTGTTTTTT
TRBV12-5	TRBJ1-6	-	few	CASGLDVGSPLHF	TGTGCTAGTGGTTTGGACGTCGGTTCACCCCTCCACTTT
TRBV12-5	TRBJ1-4	-	-	CASARAKTNEKLFF	TGTGCTAGTGCCAGGGCCAAAACTAATGAAAAACTGTTTTTT
TRBV13	TRBJ2-7	-	-	CASSSFLGDEQYF	TGTGCCAGCAGCTCCTTCCTAGGAGACGAGCAGTACTTC
TRBV6-5	TRBJ1-2	TRBD1	-	CASSYSSITGGYGYTF	TGTGCCAGCAGTTACTCGAGCATTACAGGGGGCTATGGCTACACCTTC
TRBV15	TRBJ1-1	-	-	CATSTPDGLRTEAFF	TGTGCCACCAGCACACCCGACGGGTTGCGGACTGAAGCTTTCTTT
TRBV4-3	TRBJ1-2	-	-	CASSQDRLLGYTF	TGCGCCAGCAGCCAAGATCGTCTCCTTGGCTACACCTTC
TRBV4-1	TRBJ1-2	TRBD1	-	CASRSPKGALNYGYTF	TGCGCCAGCAGGTCCCCTAAGGGGGCACTTAACTATGGCTACACCTTC
TRBV27	TRBJ2-5	TRBD1	-	CASSLWGTAKETQYF	TGTGCCAGCAGTTTATGGGGGACAGCCAAAGAGACCCAGTACTTC
TRBV11-3	TRBJ1-1	TRBD1	-	CASSQQGPFIPMNTEAFF	TGTGCCAGCAGCCAACAGGGGCCGTTTATTCCCATGAACACTGAAGCTTTCTTT